This T cell receptor beta chain derives from a study of OX40 agonist ivuxolimab in advanced cancers. The method was immunoSEQ multiplex PCR; TCRdb's version includes in-frame clones alone and lacks a portion of them. The table lists about 40,000 clones, 86% of them singletons. This TCR came from an adult with an advanced solid tumor such as melanoma, head and neck, liver or kidney cancer. The sequencing here drew on CD4+ or CD8+ T cells sorted from blood, taken in a trial of the OX40 agonist ivuxolimab.

DNA for the CDR3: TGTGCCAGCAGCCTACCTTCAGGGGTGTCCTACAATGAGCAGTTCTTC. Its translation: CASSLPSGVSYNEQFF. The rearrangement links TRBV7-9 to TRBJ2-1, with D possibly matching TRBD1 (6 bases). This CDR3 is built from 16 residues. Trimming shortened V by 5 bases and J by 1 base, and 15 bases separated the two germline ends. Germline V gene sequence: CDR1 SEHNR, CDR2 FQNEAQ (reference sequence).